The rows below give T cell receptor beta chains drawn from one sample of a study of neoadjuvant anti-PD-1 for oral cavity cancer. Clones were read by immunoSEQ multiplex PCR, and TCRdb kept only the in-frame ones, dropping some. The data hold some 6,200 clones, with roughly 61% observed a single time. Sequencing used tumor tissue, obtained after nivolumab (anti-PD-1) treatment. The receptors originated from a person between 40 and 80 years old with oral cavity squamous cell carcinoma. The CDR3 runs from the conserved cysteine through the conserved F or W. D genes are given only for firm matches. Rows give clone size only sometimes, using once, few, many, or a class for an expanded clone.

TRBJ2-5 . . TRBV9 TGTGCCAGCACCGAAAATGACAGGCCTCAAGAGACCCAGTACTTC CASTENDRPQETQYF
TRBJ1-1 . . TRBV23-1 TGCGCCAGCAGTCACCGAGAGGAGAACACTGAAGCTTTCTTT CASSHREENTEAFF
TRBJ2-7 once TRBD2 TRBV6-1 TGTGCCAGCAGTGTGGCTAGCGGGATGGGGAGGGACGAGCAGTACTTC CASSVASGMGRDEQYF
TRBJ2-1 . . TRBV6-6 TGTGCCAGCAGTTACGGAGGGGGTTTATACAATGAGCAGTTCTTC CASSYGGGLYNEQFF
TRBJ2-7 . TRBD2 TRBV27 TGTGCCAGCAAGAAAGCGGGGCCGCCTTCCTACGAGCAGTACTTC CASKKAGPPSYEQYF
TRBJ2-7 . TRBD2 TRBV2 TGTGCCAGCAGTCTGGATTCGGGAGCGGGAACAAAAAAGGAGCAGTACTTC CASSLDSGAGTKKEQYF
TRBJ2-7 . . TRBV15 TGTGCCACCAGCAGAGATAAAAACTTC CATSRDKNF
TRBJ2-1 . TRBD2 TRBV15 TGTGCCACCAGCGGACTAGCGGTGACTGAGCAGTTCTTC CATSGLAVTEQFF
TRBJ1-1 few . TRBV5-4 TGTGCCAGCAGTCCGGACTCCTTCATGAACACTGAAGCTTTCTTT CASSPDSFMNTEAFF
TRBJ1-2 . TRBD1 TRBV7-2 TGTGCCAGCAGCTTAGACCCTTCGGAGGGGGCGCCTTTAGATGGCTACACCTTC CASSLDPSEGAPLDGYTF
TRBJ2-7 few . TRBV7-9 TGTGCCAGCAGCTTAGAGAGCTCCTACGAGCAGTACTTC CASSLESSYEQYF
TRBJ2-1 . . TRBV5-4 TGTGCCAGCAGCTCAGGACTCCGCCAGCCTAACTACAATGAGCAGTTCTTC CASSSGLRQPNYNEQFF
TRBJ2-1 . TRBD2 TRBV4-1 TGCGCCAGCAGCCAAGAACCTAGCGGGGTCCTAATCTTC CASSQEPSGVLIF
TRBJ2-2 . . TRBV7-8 TGTGCCAGCAGCTTGGGGATTCGGGAGTGGGCCGGGGAGCTGTTTTTT CASSLGIREWAGELFF
TRBJ2-5 . . TRBV20-1 TGCAGTGCGGGAGAAGAGACCCAGTACTTC CSAGEETQYF
TRBJ2-7 . . TRBV18 TGTGCCAGCTCCCGTAAGGGGGGAACCTACGAGCAGTACTTC CASSRKGGTYEQYF
TRBJ1-1 . TRBD1 TRBV28 TGTGCCAGCAGTTCGGGGACAGCTTTAAGAGCTTTCTTT CASSSGTALRAFF
TRBJ2-3 . TRBD2 TRBV4-1 TGCGCCAGCAGCCTCCGGAAGGCTAGCGGCACTAGCACAGATACGCAGTATTTT CASSLRKASGTSTDTQYF
TRBJ1-1 . . TRBV6-4 TGTGCCAGCAGCCGGACAGTGAACACTGAAGCTTTCTTT CASSRTVNTEAFF
TRBJ2-2 once . TRBV7-9 TGTGCCAGCAGTCGAGGGGCACTACAGAACACCGGGGAGCTGTTTTTT CASSRGALQNTGELFF
TRBJ2-7 . . TRBV7-9 TGTGCCAGCAGCTCCGCCCGAGGGATAGGCTCCTACGAGCAGTACTTC CASSSARGIGSYEQYF
TRBJ1-4 . . TRBV28 TGTGCCAGCAGTTCCGACGCTACGATACATAATGAAAAACTGTTTTTT CASSSDATIHNEKLFF
TRBJ2-3 . TRBD2 TRBV5-1 TGCGCCAGCAGCCCCCCCCTAGCGGGAGGCTCAGATACGCAGTATTTT CASSPPLAGGSDTQYF
TRBJ1-2 . . TRBV6-5 TGTGCCAGCAGCCGCAACAGGGCCCATGGCTACACCTTC CASSRNRAHGYTF